The clone carrying this TCR beta chain was detected a few times. Antigen: not known. The data were taken from a study of naive and memory T cell subsets. The beta constant-region primer was an equimolar mix of two oligonucleotides covering TRBC1 and TRBC2. An oligonucleotide with the SP2 primer and a 12-nucleotide UMI was ligated to the cDNA 3' end. TCRdb reprocessed the UMI-ligation and nested PCR reads with MiXCR, giving one entry per CDR3 protein. The data hold 140,000 to 150,000 distinct CDR3 sequences, with about 17% observed a single time. V lost 6 bases and J 5 bases, leaving 11 bases between the germline ends. The CDR3 has 13 residues. Germline assignment: CDR1 KGHSH and CDR2 LQKENI. General observations from the study: TCR abundance followed a power law differing between naive and memory subsets. RNA-based TCR counts may shift with T cell activation and differentiation. Diversity fell and Gini index rose from naive through CM, EM, EMRA.

This receptor was obtained from a human donor in good health. The sequenced sample consisted of naive CD4+ T cells from blood. The chain combines TRBV18 with TRBJ2-1; D is unclear. CDR3 sequence: CASSPRGHNEQFF. The CDR3 DNA reads TGTGCCAGCTCCCCCCGAGGACACAATGAGCAGTTCTTC.